The 15 T cell receptor beta chains reported below all come from one sample, sequenced in a study of T cell changes during pregnancy in multiple sclerosis. Assay: immunoSEQ multiplex PCR; the TCRdb copy retains only in-frame clones and omits some. The repertoire consists of under 100,000 clones, with roughly 96% occurring once and the leading ten covering over 0.95%. The specimen was peripheral blood, collected in the second trimester of pregnancy. The receptors stem from a female donor with multiple sclerosis, enrolled in a pregnancy study.

The V call is TRBV11-2, the J call TRBJ2-1; D is ambiguous. Germline lookup yields CDR1 SGHAT and CDR2 FQNNGV. CDR3 size: 16 residues. Trimming pared 6 bases from V and 0 bases from J, leaving 15 bases between. CDR3 residues: CASRAISVSSYNEQFF. DNA for the CDR3: TGTGCCAGCAGGGCCATCAGCGTAAGCTCCTACAATGAGCAGTTCTTC. Supplemented by reference TRBV11-2 and TRBJ2-1, the full variable domain reads EAGVAQSPRYKIIEKRQSVAFWCNPISGHATLYWYQQILGQGPKLLIQFQNNGVVDDSQLPKDRFSAERLKGVDSTLKIQPAKLEDSAVYLCASRAISVSSYNEQFFGPGTRLTVL.

In DNA, the CDR3 is TGCGCCAGCAGCCAAGCAAATGAAGCTTTCTTT. Protein product: CASSQANEAFF. This chain uses TRBV4-1 with TRBJ1-1; D remains ambiguous. The CDR3 is 11 amino acids. The germline CDR1 and CDR2 sequences are MGHRA and YSYEKL. V dropped 1 base and J dropped 7 bases, with 4 bases sitting between them.

The chain combines TRBV28 with TRBJ2-5, with 8 bases lining up with TRBD2. The germline V gene has CDR1 MDHEN and CDR2 SYDVKM. The CDR3 contains 18 residues. With 5 bases clipped from V and 4 bases from J, the junction kept 18 bases outside the gene matches. The CDR3 is CASSARGGRIWRAETQYF. The CDR3 region has the DNA TGTGCCAGCAGTGCCCGGGGCGGGAGGATATGGAGAGCAGAGACCCAGTACTTC.

The V and J genes are TRBV10-2 and TRBJ2-1, with D tentatively TRBD2 (5 bases). CDR3 length: 15 amino acids. Germline V gene lookup returns CDR1 WSHSY and CDR2 SAAADI. The germline V and J ends were trimmed by 3 bases and 1 base, with 10 bases remaining between them. CDR3 nucleotides: TGCGCCAGCAGTGAATTTGAGGGTTCCTACAATGAGCAGTTCTTC. Translating it yields CASSEFEGSYNEQFF.

The rearrangement links TRBV11-2 to TRBJ2-5, with 11 nucleotides matching TRBD2. CDR3 length: 15 amino acids. J was trimmed by 7 bases and V by 5 bases; bases with no gene match: 9. Looked up from germline, CDR1 is SGHAT and CDR2 is FQNNGV. The DNA for the CDR3 is TGTGCCAGCAGCCGACTAGCGGGAAGCGACGTGACCCAGTACTTC. Protein: CASSRLAGSDVTQYF.

V is TRBV27 and J is TRBJ2-1; 8 nucleotides line up with TRBD2. In germline, CDR1 is MNHEY, CDR2 SMNVEV (reference sequence). This CDR3 is 16 amino acids long. V lost 0 bases, J lost 5 bases, and 6 bases stayed unmatched. This chain's CDR3 is CASSLSGERGNNEQFF. CDR3 nucleotides: TGTGCCAGCAGTTTATCGGGCGAGCGGGGGAACAATGAGCAGTTCTTC.

The V and J genes are TRBV29-1 and TRBJ2-1; 7 nucleotides align to TRBD2. The J segment lost 0 bases and the V segment lost 7 bases, leaving 3 bases of the junction unmatched. The CDR3 has 13 amino acids. Germline V CDR1 and CDR2: SQVTM, ANQGSEA. CDR3 sequence reads: CSAKRDSYNEQFF. CDR3 nucleotide sequence: TGCAGCGCTAAGCGGGACTCCTACAATGAGCAGTTCTTC.

The chain is built from TRBV7-2 and TRBJ1-1; maybe TRBD1 (5 bases). V lost 6 bases and J 4 bases, leaving 12 bases between the germline ends. The V gene's germline CDR1 is SGHTA and CDR2 FQGNSA. The CDR3 contains 13 residues. The CDR3 DNA follows: TGTGCCAGCAGGATGGGGACTAGCACTGAAGCTTTCTTT. It translates to CASRMGTSTEAFF.

The V gene is TRBV18, the J gene TRBJ1-4; D is possibly TRBD1 (5 bases). This CDR3 contains 16 residues. CDR1 KGHSH and CDR2 LQKENI come from the germline V gene. With 6 bases removed from V and 8 bases from J, the gap between germline ends came to 22 bases. The CDR3 region is CASSLMGGIKGEKLFF. The CDR3 region has the DNA TGTGCCAGCTCCCTCATGGGGGGGATAAAGGGCGAAAAACTGTTTTTT.

This clone was counted a single time. The rearrangement joins TRBV19 to TRBJ2-2, with 8 bases lining up with TRBD2. V shed 10 bases, J shed 7 bases, and the junction held 11 bases outside the gene matches. Germline-derived CDR1 and CDR2 are LNHDA and SQIVND (reference sequence). The length of the CDR3 is 14 residues. The CDR3 nucleotides read TGTGCCACTTCGAGCGGGAGCGATTTCGGGGAGCTGTTTTTT. Translating gives CATSSGSDFGELFF.

This chain connects TRBV30 to TRBJ1-4, with D possibly being TRBD1 (5 bases). The CDR3 has 17 residues. V was clipped by 0 bases and J by 0 bases, with 14 bases between them. The germline CDR1 and CDR2 sequences are GTSNPN and SVGIG (reference sequence). The CDR3 is CAWSVRRGGTTNEKLFF. Written as DNA, the CDR3 is TGTGCCTGGAGTGTAAGGAGGGGAGGAACAACTAATGAAAAACTGTTTTTT. The variable domain in full, with the rest retrieved from reference TRBV30 and TRBJ1-4, is SQTIHQWPATLVQPVGSPLSLECTVEGTSNPNLYWYRQAAGRGLQLLFYSVGIGQISSEVPQNLSASRPQDRQFILSSKKLLLSDSGFYLCAWSVRRGGTTNEKLFFGSGTQLSVL.

V is TRBV28 and J is TRBJ2-2; 7 bases match TRBD1. The junction had 7 bases not matched to a gene; V was cut back by 6 bases and J by 3 bases. Germline V gene sequence: CDR1 MDHEN, CDR2 SYDVKM. The CDR3 has 15 amino acids. CDR3 sequence: CASRAGTVDTGELFF. The CDR3 DNA sequence: TGTGCCAGCAGGGCCGGGACAGTGGACACCGGGGAGCTGTTTTTT.

The V call is TRBV11-2, the J call TRBJ1-2; D is possibly TRBD1 (6 bases). Germline CDR1 and CDR2: SGHAT and FQNNGV. V lost 4 bases and J lost 4, with 10 bases in between. CDR3 size: 13 residues. The CDR3 is CASSSDSGYGYTF. The CDR3 DNA is TGTGCCAGCAGCTCGGACAGCGGCTATGGCTACACCTTC.

This chain joins TRBV7-9 and TRBJ2-4; D gene ambiguous. Trimming stripped 2 bases from V and 8 bases from J, with 13 bases between. This CDR3 is 14 amino acids long. Germline V lookup: CDR1 SEHNR, CDR2 FQNEAQ (reference sequence). CDR3 nucleotide sequence: TGTGCCAGCAGCTTAAGTCTAGAAGGAGACATTCAGTACTTC. It is translated as CASSLSLEGDIQYF.

This clone has a single count. This rearrangement joins TRBV27 to TRBJ1-4; TRBD1 agrees at 10 bases. CDR1 and CDR2 from the germline V gene are MNHEY and SMNVEV (reference sequence). The length of the CDR3 is 15 residues. V was clipped by 5 bases and J by 11 bases; unmatched bases: 11. The CDR3 region is CASSLPGQGMRKLFF. The DNA of the CDR3 is TGTGCCAGCAGTCTCCCGGGACAGGGGATGAGGAAACTGTTTTTT.